The rows below give T cell receptor beta chains drawn from one sample of a study of response to subunit inactivated influenza vaccine. TCRdb ran MiXCR on the RT-PCR reads and lists one entry per CDR3 protein. The sample has 500,000 to 600,000 distinct CDR3 sequences; roughly 10% are singletons. The same specimen was also included in a second study, on T cells expressing NK-cell markers.

The material was PBMCs from blood, obtained on the day of vaccination. The receptors come from a man between 50 and 59 years old who received an inactivated influenza vaccine. The CDR3 runs from the conserved cysteine through the conserved F or W. A D gene is named only where the DNA matches it firmly.

TRBV4-3 | TRBD2 | CASSQLAGGPAKNIQYF
TRBV12-3/TRBV12-4 | - | CASSQTNSYEQYF
TRBV18 | - | CASSPPDSIRSETQYF
TRBV20-1 | - | CSANPPGPNQPQHF
TRBV24-1 | - | CATSDRTEETQYF
TRBV29-1 | - | CSAALASTGELFF
TRBV2 | - | CASSPRYEQYF
TRBV7-9 | - | CASSLVGNEQFF
TRBV7-2 | TRBD2 | CASSLMLAGRSPYEQYF
TRBV12-3/TRBV12-4 | - | CASSLIGRRMNTEAFF
TRBV2 | - | CASSEAPAWEYNEQFF
TRBV4-3 | - | CASSPGHPGNSPLHF
TRBV6-2/TRBV6-3 | TRBD2 | CASSRGLAGYDEQFF
TRBV5-1 | - | CASSLNFGRDTQYF
TRBV4-1 | TRBD1 | CASSRAQGATGELFF
TRBV5-1 | TRBD1 | CASSFLGQGAGDTQYF
TRBV3-1 | TRBD2 | CASSHGTSGSTGWHEQFF
TRBV7-6 | - | CASSLVLRGGGELFF
TRBV20-1 | TRBD2 | CSQYSGRVHNEQFF
TRBV27 | - | CASSLSWIGADTQYF
TRBV28 | - | CASGEDSQETQYF
TRBV11-2 | - | CASSLAPYNEQFF
TRBV12-3/TRBV12-4 | - | CASSLDSYGELFF
TRBV12-3/TRBV12-4 | - | CASRPDIGGYTF
TRBV6-5 | TRBD1 | CASSYRQGPISGANVLTF
TRBV5-1 | - | CASSSPPQREHTDTQYF
TRBV29-1 | - | CSVEAGRGETQYF
TRBV7-2 | TRBD1 | CASSMGQYNEQFF
TRBV20-1 | - | CSARTSSSYNEQFF
TRBV29-1 | TRBD2 | CSVGGAGREQYF
TRBV5-1 | - | CASSFSGQLQETQYF
TRBV28 | - | CASSLLLVGTGELFF
TRBV20-1 | TRBD2 | CSATLGTSGYEQYF
TRBV9 | TRBD2 | CASSPSGSNYNEQFF
TRBV28 | - | CASSLSPPMGNEQFF
TRBV5-1 | - | CASSLALWRGGGGETQYF
TRBV14 | - | CASSQGNYGYTF
TRBV5-1 | TRBD1 | CASSFRAGTGNEQYF
TRBV29-1 | - | CSVSGEQFF
TRBV12-3/TRBV12-4 | - | CASSLTEGGLGGYTF
TRBV20-1 | TRBD2 | CSASKREADTQYF
TRBV5-1 | - | CASSLAFGRTGELFF
TRBV10-3 | - | CAISGQPDNEQFF
TRBV12-3/TRBV12-4 | - | CASSFSGRLDYGYTF
TRBV21-1 | - | CASSELAGGDTGELFF